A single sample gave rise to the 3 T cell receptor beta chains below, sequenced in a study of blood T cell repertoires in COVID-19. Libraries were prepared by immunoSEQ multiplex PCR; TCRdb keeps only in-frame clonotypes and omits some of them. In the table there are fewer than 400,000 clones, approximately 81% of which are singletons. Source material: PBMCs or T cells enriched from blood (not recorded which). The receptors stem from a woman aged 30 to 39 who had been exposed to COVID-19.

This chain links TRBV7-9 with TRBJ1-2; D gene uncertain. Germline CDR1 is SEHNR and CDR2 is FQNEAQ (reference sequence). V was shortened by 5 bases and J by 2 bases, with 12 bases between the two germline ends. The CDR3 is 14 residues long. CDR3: CASSPGSGNYGYTF. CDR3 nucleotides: TGTGCCAGCAGCCCGGGCAGCGGGAACTATGGCTACACCTTC.

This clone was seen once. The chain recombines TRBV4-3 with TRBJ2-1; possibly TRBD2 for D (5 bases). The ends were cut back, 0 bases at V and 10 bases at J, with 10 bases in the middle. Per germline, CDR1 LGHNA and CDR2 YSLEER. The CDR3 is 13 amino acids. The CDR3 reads CASSQDLAREQFF. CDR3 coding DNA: TGCGCCAGCAGCCAAGATCTAGCCAGGGAGCAGTTCTTC.

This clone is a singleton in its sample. The CDR3 nucleotides read TGTGCCAGCAGTGAAAACCTAGCGGGAGCGGCTTCCGATGAGCAGTTCTTC. It encodes CASSENLAGAASDEQFF. The chain uses TRBV2 and TRBJ2-1; TRBD2 aligns across 10 bases. V dropped 2 bases and J dropped 8; count of bases not matched to a gene: 12. This CDR3 spans 17 amino acids. CDR1 SNHLY and CDR2 FYNNEI come from the germline V gene.